The source of this T cell receptor beta chain is a study of Ad26.COV2.S vaccination and SARS-CoV-2 variants. Study context: This donor came from the COV1001 trial of Ad26.COV2.S. Broader study findings: Analyses of TCR breadth and depth may have underestimated total T cell responses.

Noted treatment: some 19 received Ad26.COV2.S at low or high dose, single or two shots; about 5 received placebo; per-sample allocation not given. It was on day 63 after the first vaccine or placebo injection that samples were taken. Notes on this clone: Antigen specificity is unknown.

Libraries were prepared by immunoSEQ multiplex PCR; TCRdb keeps only in-frame clonotypes and omits some of them. The sample consists of some 290,000 clones, 86% of them appearing once. Trimming removed 7 bases from V and 6 bases from J, with 22 bases in between. The germline V gene has CDR1 MNHEY and CDR2 SVGAGI. The CDR3 covers 15 residues. The sequencing used peripheral blood, collected in a trial of Ad26.COV2.S vaccine versus placebo. The clonotype was recovered from a person between 18 and 65 years old who received the Ad26.COV2.S COVID-19 vaccine or a placebo. The rearrangement uses TRBV6-5 and TRBJ2-7; maybe TRBD2 (6 bases). The CDR3 DNA reads TGTGCCAGCACCGTGGGGGGTACTAGCAAGGGCGAGCAGTACTTC. Amino acids: CASTVGGTSKGEQYF.